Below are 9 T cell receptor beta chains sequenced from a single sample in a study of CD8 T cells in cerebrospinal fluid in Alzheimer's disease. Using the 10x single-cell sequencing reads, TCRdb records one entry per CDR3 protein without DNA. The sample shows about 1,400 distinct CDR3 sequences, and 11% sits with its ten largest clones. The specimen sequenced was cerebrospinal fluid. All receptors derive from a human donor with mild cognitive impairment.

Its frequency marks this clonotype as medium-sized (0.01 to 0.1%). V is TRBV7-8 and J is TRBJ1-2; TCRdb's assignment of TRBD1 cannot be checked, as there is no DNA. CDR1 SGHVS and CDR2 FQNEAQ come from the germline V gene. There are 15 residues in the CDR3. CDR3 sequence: CASSLVGGQGSGYTF.

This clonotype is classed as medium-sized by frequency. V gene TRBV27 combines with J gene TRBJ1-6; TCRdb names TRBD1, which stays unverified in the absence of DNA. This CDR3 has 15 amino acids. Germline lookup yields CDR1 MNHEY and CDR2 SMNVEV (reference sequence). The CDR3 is CASSLGQGYNSPLHF.

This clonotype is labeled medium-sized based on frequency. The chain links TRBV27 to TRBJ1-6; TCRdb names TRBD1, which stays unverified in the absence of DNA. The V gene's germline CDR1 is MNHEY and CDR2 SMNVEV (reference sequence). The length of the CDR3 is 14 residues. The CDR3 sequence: CASRAGTANSPLHF.

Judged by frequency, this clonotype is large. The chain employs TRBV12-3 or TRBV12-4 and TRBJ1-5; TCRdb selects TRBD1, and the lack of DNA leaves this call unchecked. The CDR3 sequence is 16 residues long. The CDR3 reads CASSPPGQGGRQPQHF.

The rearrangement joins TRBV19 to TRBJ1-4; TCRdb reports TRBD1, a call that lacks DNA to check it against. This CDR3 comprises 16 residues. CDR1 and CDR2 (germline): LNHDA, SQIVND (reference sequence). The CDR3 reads CASSIRGAATNEKLFF. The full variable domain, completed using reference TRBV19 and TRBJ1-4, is DGGITQSPKYLFRKEGQNVTLSCEQNLNHDAMYWYRQDPGQGLRLIYYSQIVNDFQKGDIAEGYSVSREKKESFPLTVTSAQKNPTAFYLCASSIRGAATNEKLFFGSGTQLSVL.

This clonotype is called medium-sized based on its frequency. This chain's CDR3 is CASSEVGPPGGNEKLFF. This sequence joins TRBV25-1 and TRBJ1-4; TCRdb indicates TRBD1, and absent DNA this call remains unverified. Germline CDR1 is MGHDK and CDR2 is SYGVNS. This CDR3 region has 17 residues.

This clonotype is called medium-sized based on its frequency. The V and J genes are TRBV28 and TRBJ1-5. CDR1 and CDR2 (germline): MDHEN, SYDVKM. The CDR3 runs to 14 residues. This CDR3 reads CASSIEGRGQPQHF.

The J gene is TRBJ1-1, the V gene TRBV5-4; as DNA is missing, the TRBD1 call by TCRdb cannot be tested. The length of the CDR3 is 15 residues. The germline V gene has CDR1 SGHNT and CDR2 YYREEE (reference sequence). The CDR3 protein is CASSLIYRGDTEAFF. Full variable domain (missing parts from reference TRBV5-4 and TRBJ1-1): ETGVTQSPTHLIKTRGQQVTLRCSSQSGHNTVSWYQQALGQGPQFIFQYYREEENGRGNFPPRFSGLQFPNYSSELNVNALELDDSALYLCASSLIYRGDTEAFFGQGTRLTVV.

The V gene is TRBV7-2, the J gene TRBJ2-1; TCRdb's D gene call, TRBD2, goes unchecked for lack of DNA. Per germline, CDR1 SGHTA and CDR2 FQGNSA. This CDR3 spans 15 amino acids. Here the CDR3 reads CASSLTSASYNEQFF.